The clone carrying this TCR beta chain came up once. As yet, its antigen is unknown. The assay was immunoSEQ multiplex PCR, and TCRdb's table has in-frame clones only and misses some. The data hold more than 150,000 clones, with 87% observed a single time. The CDR3 covers 11 residues. Germline values: CDR1 MNHEY, CDR2 SVGEGT. J gave up 10 bases and V 6 bases, and 3 bases lay outside the gene matches. This sample stems from a study of T cell responses to AZD1222 COVID-19 vaccine. Whole-study results and caveats: Spike-specific TCRs gained breadth and depth after people received two AZD1222 doses. In a largely white British group with more females than males, clonal diversity was possibly underestimated. Nearly half of spike-specific TCRs reportedly go after variant regions that carry no mutations.

V and J are TRBV6-2 or TRBV6-3 and TRBJ2-1, with 7 bases lining up with TRBD2. The material sequenced was peripheral blood, taken 28 days after the second AZD1222 dose. This clonotype was sampled from an adult who received the AZD1222 COVID-19 vaccine. The CDR3 loop is CASSNGGEQFF. In DNA form, the CDR3 reads TGTGCCAGCAGCAACGGGGGGGAGCAGTTCTTC.